This TCR beta chain was sequenced in a study of T cells in Graves' hyperthyroidism and ophthalmopathy (dated by TCRdb to between 2018 and 2021). General notes on the study: Peripheral blood samples were taken at initial diagnosis, before any treatment was given. A discovery cohort of about a hundred patients, 43 with Graves' ophthalmopathy and fewer than 65 with stable Graves' hyperthyroidism, was used to find distinguishing TCR V-J signatures. Prospective prediction of ophthalmopathy was tested in an independent validation cohort of 18 to 20 hyperthyroidism patients and some 17 patients who later progressed to ophthalmopathy. The 100 or so discovery patients were divided at random into training and test sets in a 7:3 ratio. In addition, the study compared T-cell repertoires in thyroid tissue and in blood from six Graves' hyperthyroidism patients. After sampling, hyperthyroidism patients received methimazole starting at 30 mg daily, and ophthalmopathy patients received high-dose intravenous methylprednisolone. According to the paper, TCR Vbeta CDR3 sequencing was carried out on approximately 140 peripheral blood samples, which came from fewer than 50 ophthalmopathy, about 75 hyperthyroidism and approximately 17 progressor patients. The research as a whole found: A 13 V-J signature model separated ophthalmopathy from stable hyperthyroidism, with 87.88% sensitivity and roughly 82% specificity in cross-validation and 80%/75% in testing. In validation, progression to ophthalmopathy was predicted by the model with nearly 71% sensitivity and 72.22% specificity, a median of about 6.8 months before onset. Sample size was not statistically predetermined, and blinding of investigators to group allocation was not performed. Most expanded thyroid clonotypes (frequency above 0.001) were also detected in blood, suggesting blood repertoires may reflect thyroid immune responses.

Ophthalmopathy patients had moderately to severely active disease, with a Clinical Activity Score of 3 or more, a NOSPECS grade of 4 or more, and a disease duration of less than 3 months. The study excluded patients with uncontrolled infections, other autoimmune diseases, pregnancy or lactation. Diagnoses relied on clinical symptoms, serum thyroxine and TRAb, thyroid ultrasound and orbital computed tomography. Ficoll-Paque density gradient centrifugation was used to isolate PBMCs from around 10 ml of fresh peripheral blood. Trizol reagent was used to extract total RNA, and RNA quality was then checked on an Agilent 2100 Bioanalyzer. This clonotype was seen repeatedly, ten times or more. Its antigen remains unidentified. One base away there is no much larger clone; base qualities are not given. TCR beta CDR3 regions were amplified from RNA transcripts. A first-round RT-PCR of the TCR CDR3 used the HTBI primer set with the Qiagen OneStep RT-PCR kit. Libraries were constructed in a second round of multiplex PCR, after which size selection and purification were carried out. The libraries were sequenced on an Illumina HiSeq2000 using paired-end 100 bp reads. The authors' pipeline ran thus. SOAPnuke was used to process the raw data, with reads discarded if the reads contained adapters or uncalled bases, had a mean Phred below 15, or lacked an exact constant-primer or identifier match. COPE v1.2.5 was used to merge high-quality paired reads, and clonotypes were defined as unique nucleotide sequences. MiTCR v1.1 was used to align the clonotypes against IMGT TRBV, TRBD and TRBJ reference segments. The analysis included only V-J combinations with a frequency above 0.0001, which together covered more than 98% of the repertoires. A TCS score was defined as the ratio of F50 (clonal expansion) to E x V (chaos), with BLOSUM62-based TCRdist applied between CDR3 peptides within each V-J. Welch's t-statistics and random forest reduced roughly 540 V-J features to 10 to 15, which were used in a naive Bayes classifier (R e1071). The similarity between thyroid and blood repertoires was quantified using the Morisita-Horn index. The public reads were quality trimmed at Q25 with fastp and then assembled into clones with MiXCR by TCRdb, keeping productive beta chains. Entries are consolidated by CDR3 protein sequence, retaining the most common genes and DNA. The V and J calls come from TCRdb's annotation, not from the publication. The sample profile shows roughly 560,000 distinct CDR3 sequences; 14% to 15% of them were found once. The top ten hold 3.5% to 4.5% of the sample.

The CDR3 runs 13 amino acids, cysteine and phenylalanine included. Only the CDR3 DNA stays, 39 bases, in frame from base 1. The germline V gene (reference sequence) yields DFQATT for CDR1 and SNEGSKA for CDR2. V is pared back by 6 bases and J by 0 bases, with 9 bases lying between the germline termini. The sequence joins TRBV20-1 to TRBJ1-5; no D gene can be assigned with confidence. This receptor was taken from a woman in her thirties or forties with Graves' ophthalmopathy. What was sequenced was blood. The sequenced DNA is TGCAGTGCGTTATTCGATAGCAATCAGCCCCAGCATTTT. Translated, it reads CSALFDSNQPQHF.